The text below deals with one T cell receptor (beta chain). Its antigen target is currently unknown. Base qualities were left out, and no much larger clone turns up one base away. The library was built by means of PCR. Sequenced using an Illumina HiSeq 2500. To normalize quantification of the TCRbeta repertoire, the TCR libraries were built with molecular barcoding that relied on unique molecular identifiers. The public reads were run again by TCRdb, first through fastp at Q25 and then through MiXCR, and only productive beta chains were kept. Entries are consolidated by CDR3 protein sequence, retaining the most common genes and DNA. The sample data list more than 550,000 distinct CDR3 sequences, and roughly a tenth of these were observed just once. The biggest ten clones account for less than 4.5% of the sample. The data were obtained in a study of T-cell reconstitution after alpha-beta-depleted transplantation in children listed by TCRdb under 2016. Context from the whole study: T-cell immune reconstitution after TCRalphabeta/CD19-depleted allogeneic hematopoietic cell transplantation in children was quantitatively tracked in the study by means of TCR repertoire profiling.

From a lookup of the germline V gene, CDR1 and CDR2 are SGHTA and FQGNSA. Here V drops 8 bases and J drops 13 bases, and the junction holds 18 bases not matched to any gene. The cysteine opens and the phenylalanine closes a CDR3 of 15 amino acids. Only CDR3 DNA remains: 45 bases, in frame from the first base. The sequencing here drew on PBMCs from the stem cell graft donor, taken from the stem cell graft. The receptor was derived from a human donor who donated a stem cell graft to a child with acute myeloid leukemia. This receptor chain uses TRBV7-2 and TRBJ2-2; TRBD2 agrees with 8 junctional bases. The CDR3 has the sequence CASRQRENSPGRLFF. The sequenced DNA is TGTGCCAGCCGCCAGCGGGAGAACTCACCGGGGAGGCTGTTTTTT.